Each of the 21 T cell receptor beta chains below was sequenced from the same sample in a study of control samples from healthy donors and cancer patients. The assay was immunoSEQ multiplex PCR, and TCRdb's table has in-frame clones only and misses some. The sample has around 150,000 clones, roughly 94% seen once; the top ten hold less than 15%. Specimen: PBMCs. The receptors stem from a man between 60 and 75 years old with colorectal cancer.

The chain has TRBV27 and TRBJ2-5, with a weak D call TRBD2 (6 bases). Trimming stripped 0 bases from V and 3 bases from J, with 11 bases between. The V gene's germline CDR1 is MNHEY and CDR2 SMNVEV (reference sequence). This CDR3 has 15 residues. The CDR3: CASSLSWGVEETQYF. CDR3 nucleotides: TGTGCCAGCAGTTTATCGTGGGGGGTAGAAGAGACCCAGTACTTC.

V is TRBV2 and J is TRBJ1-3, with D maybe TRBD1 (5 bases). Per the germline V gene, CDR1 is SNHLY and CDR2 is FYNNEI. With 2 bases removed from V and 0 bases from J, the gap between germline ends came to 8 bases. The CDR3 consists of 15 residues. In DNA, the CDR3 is TGTGCCAGCAGTGAACAGGGACCCTCTGGAAACACCATATATTTT. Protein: CASSEQGPSGNTIYF. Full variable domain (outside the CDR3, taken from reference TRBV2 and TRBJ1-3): EPEVTQTPSHQVTQMGQEVILRCVPISNHLYFYWYRQILGQKVEFLVSFYNNEISEKSEIFDDQFSVERPDGSNFTLKIRSTKLEDSAMYFCASSEQGPSGNTIYFGEGSWLTVV.

In DNA form, the CDR3 reads TGTGCCAGCAGCTCCACGCCGAGCGGGGTCCAAGAGACCCAGTACTTC. Translation: CASSSTPSGVQETQYF. This sequence joins TRBV9 and TRBJ2-5; 7 bases fit TRBD2. After removal of 4 bases from V and 1 base from J, the junction contained 10 bases not matched to a gene. Germline assignment: CDR1 SGDLS and CDR2 YYNGEE. The CDR3 is 16 amino acids.

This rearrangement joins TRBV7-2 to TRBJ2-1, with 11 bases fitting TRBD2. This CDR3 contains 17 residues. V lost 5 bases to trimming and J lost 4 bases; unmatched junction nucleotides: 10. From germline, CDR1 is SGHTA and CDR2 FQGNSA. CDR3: CASSATLAGGIYNEQFF. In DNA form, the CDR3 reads TGTGCCAGCAGCGCAACTCTAGCGGGGGGTATTTACAATGAGCAGTTCTTC.

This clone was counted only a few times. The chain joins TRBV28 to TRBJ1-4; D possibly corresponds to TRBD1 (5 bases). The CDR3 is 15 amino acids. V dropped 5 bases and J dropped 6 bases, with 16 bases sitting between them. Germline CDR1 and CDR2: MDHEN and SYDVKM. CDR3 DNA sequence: TGTGCCAGCAGTCCCGGGACGGCTGAACATGAAAAACTGTTTTTT. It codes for CASSPGTAEHEKLFF. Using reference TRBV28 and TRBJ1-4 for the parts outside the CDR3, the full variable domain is DVKVTQSSRYLVKRTGEKVFLECVQDMDHENMFWYRQDPGLGLRLIYFSYDVKMKEKGDIPEGYSVSREKKERFSLILESASTNQTSMYLCASSPGTAEHEKLFFGSGTQLSVL.

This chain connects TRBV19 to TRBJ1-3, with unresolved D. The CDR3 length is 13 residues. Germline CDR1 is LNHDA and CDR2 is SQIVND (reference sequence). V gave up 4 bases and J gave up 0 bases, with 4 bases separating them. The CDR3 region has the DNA TGTGCCAGTAGTACCTACTCTGGAAACACCATATATTTT. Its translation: CASSTYSGNTIYF.

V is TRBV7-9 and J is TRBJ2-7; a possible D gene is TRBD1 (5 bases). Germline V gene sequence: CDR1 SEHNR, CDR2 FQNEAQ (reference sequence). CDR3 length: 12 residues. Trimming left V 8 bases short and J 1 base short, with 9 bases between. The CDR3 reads CASGADSYEQYF. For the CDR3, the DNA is TGTGCCAGCGGGGCAGATTCCTACGAGCAGTACTTC.

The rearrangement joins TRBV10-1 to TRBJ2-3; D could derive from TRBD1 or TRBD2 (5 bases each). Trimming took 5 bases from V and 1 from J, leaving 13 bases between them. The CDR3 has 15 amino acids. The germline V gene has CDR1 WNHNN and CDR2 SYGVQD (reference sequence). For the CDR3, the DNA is TGCGCCAGCAGTCGTGGGACGGGTGGCACAGATACGCAGTATTTT. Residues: CASSRGTGGTDTQYF.

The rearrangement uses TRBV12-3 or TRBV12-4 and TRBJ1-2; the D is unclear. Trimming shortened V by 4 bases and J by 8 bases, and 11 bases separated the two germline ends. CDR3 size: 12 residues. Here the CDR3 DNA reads TGTGCCAGCAGTTCGCCAGGTCGGGGCTACACCTTC. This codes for CASSSPGRGYTF.

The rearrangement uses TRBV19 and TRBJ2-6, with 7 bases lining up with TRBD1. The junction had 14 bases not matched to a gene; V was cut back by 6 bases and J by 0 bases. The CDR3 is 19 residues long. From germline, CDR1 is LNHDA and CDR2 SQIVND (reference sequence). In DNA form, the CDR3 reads TGTGCCAGTAGGAGTCAACAGGGGAAAGTGGGCTCTGGGGCCAACGTCCTGACTTTC. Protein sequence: CASRSQQGKVGSGANVLTF. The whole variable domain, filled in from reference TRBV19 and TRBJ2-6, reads DGGITQSPKYLFRKEGQNVTLSCEQNLNHDAMYWYRQDPGQGLRLIYYSQIVNDFQKGDIAEGYSVSREKKESFPLTVTSAQKNPTAFYLCASRSQQGKVGSGANVLTFGAGSRLTVL.

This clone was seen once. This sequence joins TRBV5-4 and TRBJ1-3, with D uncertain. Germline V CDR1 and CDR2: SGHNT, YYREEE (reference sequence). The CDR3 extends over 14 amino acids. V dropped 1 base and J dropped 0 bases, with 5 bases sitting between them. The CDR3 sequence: CASSLTDSGNTIYF. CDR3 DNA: TGTGCCAGCAGCTTGACAGACTCTGGAAACACCATATATTTT.

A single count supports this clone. The CDR3 region has the DNA TGCGCCAGCAGTCAATCCGAGGCCAGGGCGAACACCGGGGAGCTGTTTTTT. Residues: CASSQSEARANTGELFF. This chain uses TRBV23-1 with TRBJ2-2; possibly TRBD1 for D (5 bases). TRBV23-1 qualifies as an ORF whose function is uncertain. The CDR3 is 17 amino acids. V lost 0 bases and J lost 0, with 11 bases in between.

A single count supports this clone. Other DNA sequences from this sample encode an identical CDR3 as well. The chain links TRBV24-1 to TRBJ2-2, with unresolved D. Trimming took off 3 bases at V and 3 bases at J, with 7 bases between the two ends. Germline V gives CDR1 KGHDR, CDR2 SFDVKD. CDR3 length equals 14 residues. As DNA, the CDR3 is TGTGCCACCAGTGATCTGGGCTACACCGGGGAGCTGTTTTTT. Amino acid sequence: CATSDLGYTGELFF.

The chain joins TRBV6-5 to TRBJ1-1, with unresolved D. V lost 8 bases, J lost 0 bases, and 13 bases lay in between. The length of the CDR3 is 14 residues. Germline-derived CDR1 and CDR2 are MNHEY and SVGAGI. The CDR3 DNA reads TGTGCCAGCCTGGGGTCCGTCATGAACACTGAAGCTTTCTTT. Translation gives CASLGSVMNTEAFF.

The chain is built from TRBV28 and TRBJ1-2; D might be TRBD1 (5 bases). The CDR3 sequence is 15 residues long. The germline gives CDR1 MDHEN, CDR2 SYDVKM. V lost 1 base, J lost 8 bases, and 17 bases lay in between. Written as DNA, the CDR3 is TGTGCCAGCAGTTTATTGGGGGGGGACCGCAGGGGCTACACCTTC. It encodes CASSLLGGDRRGYTF.

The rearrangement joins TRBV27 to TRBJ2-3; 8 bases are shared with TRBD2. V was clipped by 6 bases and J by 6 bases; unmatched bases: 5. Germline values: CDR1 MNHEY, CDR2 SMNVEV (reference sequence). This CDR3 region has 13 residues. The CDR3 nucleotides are TGTGCCAGCAGCCGACGGGAGGGGGATACGCAGTATTTT. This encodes CASSRREGDTQYF.

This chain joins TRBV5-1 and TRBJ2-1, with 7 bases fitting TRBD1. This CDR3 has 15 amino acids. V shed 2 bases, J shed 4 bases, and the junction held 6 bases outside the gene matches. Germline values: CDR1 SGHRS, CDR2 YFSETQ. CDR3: CASSFLGGHYNEQFF. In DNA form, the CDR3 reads TGCGCCAGCAGCTTTCTAGGGGGCCATTACAATGAGCAGTTCTTC.

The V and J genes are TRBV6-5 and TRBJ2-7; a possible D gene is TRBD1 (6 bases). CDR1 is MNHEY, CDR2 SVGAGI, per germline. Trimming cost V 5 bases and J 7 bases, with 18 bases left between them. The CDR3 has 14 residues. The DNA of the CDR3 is TGTGCCAGCAGTCGCAACCGGGACATGCCGGAGCAGTACTTC. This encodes CASSRNRDMPEQYF.

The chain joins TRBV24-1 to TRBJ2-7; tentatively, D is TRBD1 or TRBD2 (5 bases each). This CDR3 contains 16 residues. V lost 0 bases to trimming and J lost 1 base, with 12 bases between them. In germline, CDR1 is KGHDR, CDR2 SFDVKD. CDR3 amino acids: CATSDLLRDGSYEQYF. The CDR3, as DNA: TGTGCCACCAGTGATTTGCTCCGGGACGGATCCTACGAGCAGTACTTC.

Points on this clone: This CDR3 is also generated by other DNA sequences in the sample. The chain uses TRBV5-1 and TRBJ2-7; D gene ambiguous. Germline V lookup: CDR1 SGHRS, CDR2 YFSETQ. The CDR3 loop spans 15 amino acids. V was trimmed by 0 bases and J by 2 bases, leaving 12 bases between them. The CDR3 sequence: CASSLGQATTYEQYF. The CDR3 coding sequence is TGCGCCAGCAGCTTGGGACAAGCTACGACCTACGAGCAGTACTTC.

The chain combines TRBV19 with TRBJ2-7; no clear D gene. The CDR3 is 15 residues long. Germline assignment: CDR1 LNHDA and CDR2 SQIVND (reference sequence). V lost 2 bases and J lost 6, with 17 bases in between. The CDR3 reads CASSISLQVLSEQYF. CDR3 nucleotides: TGTGCCAGTAGTATAAGTCTCCAGGTTCTCTCCGAGCAGTACTTC.